These T cell receptor beta chains were read from a single sample in a study of shared clonotypes between healthy human individuals. Using immunoSEQ multiplex PCR, the repertoire was profiled, and TCRdb retains in-frame clones only, with some absent. The profile shows roughly 2 million clones, about 95% of them singletons. The sample taken for sequencing was naive CD4+ T cells sorted from blood. The source is a man aged 18 to 30 in good health. CDR3s leave out the opening cysteine and the closing phenylalanine or tryptophan. The order of the fields is J gene, D gene, clone size, V gene, CDR3 protein. A D gene is named only where the DNA matches it firmly. Size is stated for part of the rows, as once, few or many counts, or as a class when the clone is expanded.

j_gene: TRBJ1-5
d_gene: NA
abundance: NA
v_gene: TRBV28
CDR3aa: ASSLGGRGGNQPQH

j_gene: TRBJ1-2
d_gene: TRBD1
abundance: NA
v_gene: TRBV2
CDR3aa: ASSEETGWNGYT

j_gene: TRBJ1-2
d_gene: NA
abundance: NA
v_gene: TRBV5-5
CDR3aa: ASSTDMSYGYT

j_gene: TRBJ2-3
d_gene: TRBD2
abundance: NA
v_gene: TRBV5-4
CDR3aa: ASSVGGRATDTQY

j_gene: TRBJ1-2
d_gene: NA
abundance: NA
v_gene: TRBV10-3
CDR3aa: AISESKTVGYT

j_gene: TRBJ2-7
d_gene: TRBD2
abundance: NA
v_gene: TRBV7-2
CDR3aa: ASSSVGTSGSYEQY

j_gene: TRBJ1-6
d_gene: NA
abundance: NA
v_gene: TRBV5-1
CDR3aa: ASSLEGSGSPLH

j_gene: TRBJ2-3
d_gene: TRBD2
abundance: NA
v_gene: TRBV7-2
CDR3aa: ASSLWVTSGFRGTDTQY

j_gene: TRBJ2-5
d_gene: TRBD1
abundance: NA
v_gene: TRBV7-9
CDR3aa: ASSSPGQGSETQY

j_gene: TRBJ1-1
d_gene: NA
abundance: NA
v_gene: TRBV6-5
CDR3aa: ASSYSTSAREAF

j_gene: TRBJ2-7
d_gene: NA
abundance: once
v_gene: TRBV28
CDR3aa: ASSQDRSPNEQY

j_gene: TRBJ2-7
d_gene: TRBD2
abundance: NA
v_gene: TRBV6-5
CDR3aa: ASSSLAGSTSYEQY

j_gene: TRBJ2-1
d_gene: TRBD2
abundance: NA
v_gene: TRBV7-7
CDR3aa: ASSPGLADNNEQF

j_gene: TRBJ2-7
d_gene: NA
abundance: NA
v_gene: TRBV21-1
CDR3aa: ASSKTGGAQPYEQY

j_gene: TRBJ1-5
d_gene: NA
abundance: NA
v_gene: TRBV5-4
CDR3aa: ASSFRDNRSNQPQH

j_gene: TRBJ2-7
d_gene: NA
abundance: NA
v_gene: TRBV27
CDR3aa: ASSLAVSTSTYEQY

j_gene: TRBJ1-2
d_gene: TRBD1
abundance: NA
v_gene: TRBV19
CDR3aa: ASSQQTGGLGYT

j_gene: TRBJ2-5
d_gene: TRBD2
abundance: NA
v_gene: TRBV5-1
CDR3aa: ASSSGGAPETQY

j_gene: TRBJ2-2
d_gene: NA
abundance: NA
v_gene: TRBV19
CDR3aa: ASHPQAGELF

j_gene: TRBJ1-1
d_gene: NA
abundance: NA
v_gene: TRBV7-2
CDR3aa: ASSLDLRQSYTEAF

j_gene: TRBJ1-2
d_gene: TRBD1
abundance: NA
v_gene: TRBV28
CDR3aa: ASSSGTGVGSVYGYT

j_gene: TRBJ1-5
d_gene: NA
abundance: NA
v_gene: TRBV4-1
CDR3aa: ASSQEGGGGKPQH

j_gene: TRBJ2-5
d_gene: TRBD1
abundance: NA
v_gene: TRBV7-2
CDR3aa: ASSPGQGRETQY

j_gene: TRBJ2-1
d_gene: TRBD2
abundance: NA
v_gene: TRBV18
CDR3aa: ASSPRSGRVREQF

j_gene: TRBJ2-7
d_gene: NA
abundance: NA
v_gene: TRBV11-2
CDR3aa: ASSLDWRQQY

j_gene: TRBJ1-1
d_gene: NA
abundance: NA
v_gene: TRBV6-1
CDR3aa: ASSSSGHTEAF

j_gene: TRBJ2-2
d_gene: NA
abundance: NA
v_gene: TRBV5-4
CDR3aa: ASSSGTSANTGELF

j_gene: TRBJ2-7
d_gene: NA
abundance: NA
v_gene: TRBV29-1
CDR3aa: SARAEYEQY

j_gene: TRBJ2-2
d_gene: NA
abundance: NA
v_gene: TRBV10-3
CDR3aa: AISESGLTNTGELF

j_gene: TRBJ2-5
d_gene: NA
abundance: NA
v_gene: TRBV15
CDR3aa: ATSRDVFAGWGTQETQY

j_gene: TRBJ2-3
d_gene: NA
abundance: once
v_gene: TRBV6-1
CDR3aa: ASSDTGRIADTQY

j_gene: TRBJ2-7
d_gene: TRBD2
abundance: NA
v_gene: TRBV13
CDR3aa: ASSSPPSGGKARRYEQY

j_gene: TRBJ2-5
d_gene: NA
abundance: once
v_gene: TRBV6-1
CDR3aa: ASMDGSETQY

j_gene: TRBJ2-1
d_gene: TRBD2
abundance: NA
v_gene: TRBV2
CDR3aa: ASSAGLRNEQF

j_gene: TRBJ1-4
d_gene: TRBD1
abundance: NA
v_gene: TRBV28
CDR3aa: ASSSGGTAQNEKLF

j_gene: TRBJ2-3
d_gene: TRBD2
abundance: NA
v_gene: TRBV10-1
CDR3aa: ASSESIGTSGTDTQY

j_gene: TRBJ1-1
d_gene: NA
abundance: NA
v_gene: TRBV5-1
CDR3aa: ASSLAGRGNTEAF

j_gene: TRBJ2-7
d_gene: TRBD1
abundance: NA
v_gene: TRBV5-1
CDR3aa: ASSLDRGYEQY

j_gene: TRBJ2-5
d_gene: NA
abundance: NA
v_gene: TRBV5-1
CDR3aa: ASSLVATSEETQY

j_gene: TRBJ2-7
d_gene: TRBD1
abundance: NA
v_gene: TRBV6-1
CDR3aa: ASSLRDSLREQY